This TCR beta chain was sequenced for a study of identical twins. Overall study findings and caveats: The study found excess low generation probability among twin-shared out-of-frame alpha sequences.

In the case of this clonotype: Its antigen is currently unknown.

TCRdb processed the 5' RACE reads anew with MiXCR; each CDR3 protein has one entry. The sample holds fewer than 550,000 distinct CDR3 sequences, 13% to 15% seen once. The germline CDR1 and CDR2 sequences are DFQATT and SNEGSKA (reference sequence). The CDR3 consists of 16 residues. V gave up 1 base and J gave up 2 bases; unmatched junction bases: 10. Another study also made use of these data, one on yellow fever vaccine responses in identical twins.

This chain links TRBV20-1 with TRBJ2-7; 8 nucleotides match TRBD2. Sequenced input: CD4+ T cells sorted from blood. This receptor was identified in a woman aged 18-29 years in good health. The CDR3 here is CSARGAWAGGAYEQYF. The CDR3 nucleotides read TGCAGTGCTAGAGGGGCTTGGGCGGGAGGCGCCTACGAGCAGTACTTC.